Listed below are T cell receptor beta chains from one sample, sequenced in a study of graft-versus-host responses after intestinal transplantation. These receptors are not linked to any known antigen. TCRdb's copy holds only in-frame clones and misses some; the assay was immunoSEQ multiplex PCR. The sample shows 100,000 to 130,000 clones, about 87% of them seen only once. The source was unstimulated CD4+ T cells sorted from spleen or lymph node cells, collected before transplant. The receptors derive from a human donor who was the organ donor for an intestinal transplant. Both conserved end residues are part of each CDR3. The D gene is left open where the match is weak. Size is omitted from some rows. Given values are once, few, many or a class for expanded clones.

v_gene,j_gene,abundance,d_gene,CDR3nt,CDR3aa
TRBV21-1,TRBJ2-7,.,.,TGTGCCAGCAGCTTCCCCGCCTACCACGAGCAGTACTTC,CASSFPAYHEQYF
TRBV2,TRBJ1-2,.,.,TGTGCCAGTGCGGAAGCGACCGGGTATGGCTACACCTTC,CASAEATGYGYTF
TRBV28,TRBJ2-3,.,.,TGTGCCAGCAGATCGCCAACTCCGACAGATACGCAGTATTTT,CASRSPTPTDTQYF
TRBV2,TRBJ1-6,.,.,TGTGCCAGCCTTGAAACTATTAATTCACCCCTCCACTTT,CASLETINSPLHF
TRBV6-6,TRBJ1-5,.,TRBD1,TGTGCCAGCAGTTACTCGAAACAGGGGGGTCAGCCCCAGCATTTT,CASSYSKQGGQPQHF
TRBV6-1,TRBJ2-1,.,TRBD1,TGTGCCAGCGGCGAACAGGGGGAAGGGTTCTTC,CASGEQGEGFF
TRBV7-2,TRBJ2-7,.,.,TGTGCCAGCAGCTTAATGCGCGGGGCCTTCTACGAGCAGTACTTC,CASSLMRGAFYEQYF
TRBV7-9,TRBJ1-2,.,.,TGTGCCAGCAGTCAAGGGGTCGGGCCCCGGGACTATGGCTACACCTTC,CASSQGVGPRDYGYTF
TRBV6-5,TRBJ2-4,.,.,TGTGCCAGCAGAGGGGTCCGGGACGGCGTAAGGGTTCAGTACTTC,CASRGVRDGVRVQYF
TRBV11-2,TRBJ1-2,.,TRBD1,TGTGCCAGCAGCTCGCGACAGGGGGCCTATGGCTACACCTTC,CASSSRQGAYGYTF
TRBV20-1,TRBJ2-7,.,.,TGCAGTGCTAGATTCCTAGGGGAGCAGTACTTC,CSARFLGEQYF
TRBV7-2,TRBJ2-3,.,.,TGTGCCAGCAGCTTCAACGGGGTTGGCACAGATACGCAGTATTTT,CASSFNGVGTDTQYF
TRBV6-5,TRBJ1-5,.,.,TGTGCCAGCAGTTTAACCGACAGGCGGGGGGGGCCCCAGCATTTT,CASSLTDRRGGPQHF
TRBV9,TRBJ2-6,.,.,TGTGCCAGCAGCGTATGGAGCGTTGGGGCCAACGTCCTGACTTTC,CASSVWSVGANVLTF
TRBV5-5,TRBJ2-1,.,.,TGTGCCAGCAGCTCCCAGGGTTATGAGCAGTTCTTC,CASSSQGYEQFF
TRBV18,TRBJ1-1,.,TRBD1,TGTGCCAGCACAGGACAGGGGGCCTCTCGGAACACTGAAGCTTTCTTT,CASTGQGASRNTEAFF
TRBV5-6,TRBJ2-1,.,TRBD2,TGTGCCAGCGCCGCGGGGGGGCAGCTCAGCTCCTACAATGAGCAGTTCTTC,CASAAGGQLSSYNEQFF
TRBV6-6,TRBJ1-5,.,.,TGTGCCAGCAGTTACGGGAGTGGGGCTGGCAATCAGCCCCAGCATTTT,CASSYGSGAGNQPQHF
TRBV11-2,TRBJ1-2,few,.,TGTGCCAGCAGCTTATCAGAGTTATATGGCTACACCTTC,CASSLSELYGYTF
TRBV9,TRBJ2-3,.,.,TGTGCCAGCAGCGTAGGGGACTTTAGCACAGATACGCAGTATTTT,CASSVGDFSTDTQYF
TRBV7-9,TRBJ1-1,.,.,TGTGCCAGCAGCTTAAGTCCTGGGGAAGGGGACACTGAAGCTTTCTTT,CASSLSPGEGDTEAFF
TRBV2,TRBJ2-2,.,.,TGTGCCAGCAGTGTAAACGGGTTTCTATCCGGGGAGCTGTTTTTT,CASSVNGFLSGELFF
TRBV6-5,TRBJ2-7,.,TRBD2,TGTGCCAGCAGTTACTCGGAGGGGGGACTAGCCTACGAGCAGTACTTC,CASSYSEGGLAYEQYF